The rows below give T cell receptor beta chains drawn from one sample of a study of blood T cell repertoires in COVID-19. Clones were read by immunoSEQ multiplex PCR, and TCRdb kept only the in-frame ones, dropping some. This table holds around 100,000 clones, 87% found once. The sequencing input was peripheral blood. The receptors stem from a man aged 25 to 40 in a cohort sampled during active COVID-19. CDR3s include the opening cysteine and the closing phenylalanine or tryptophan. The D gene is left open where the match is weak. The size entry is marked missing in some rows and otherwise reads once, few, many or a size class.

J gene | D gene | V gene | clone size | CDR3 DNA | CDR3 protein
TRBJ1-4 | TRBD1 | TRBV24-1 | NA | TGTGCCACCAGTGACAACGCAGCCGGGACAGCACACACTAAGCTGTTTTTT | CATSDNAAGTAHTKLFF
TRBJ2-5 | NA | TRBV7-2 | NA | TGTGCCAGCAGCTTAGTTGGGGGGGCCCAAGGGACCCAGTACTTC | CASSLVGGAQGTQYF
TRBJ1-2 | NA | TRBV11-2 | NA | TGTGCCAGCAGCTTAGGGGAGACCTATGGCTACACCTTC | CASSLGETYGYTF
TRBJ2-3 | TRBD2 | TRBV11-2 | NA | TGTGCCAGCAGCTTAGGACTAGCGGGGGGGCGGTTGGATACGCAGTATTTT | CASSLGLAGGRLDTQYF
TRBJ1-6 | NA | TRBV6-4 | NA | TGTGCCAAAACCCCCGGCAGGGCCAATTCACCCCTCCACTTT | CAKTPGRANSPLHF
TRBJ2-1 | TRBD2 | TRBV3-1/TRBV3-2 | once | TGTGCCAGCAGCCACACGGGACTAGGGGCCCATGAGCAGTTCTTC | CASSHTGLGAHEQFF
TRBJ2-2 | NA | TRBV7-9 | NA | TGTGCCAGCAGCCCACGGGGGACCGGGGAGCTGTTTTTT | CASSPRGTGELFF
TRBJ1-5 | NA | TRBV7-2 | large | TGTGCCAGCAGCCGTTCAGGGGTCGGCAATCAGCCCCAGCATTTT | CASSRSGVGNQPQHF
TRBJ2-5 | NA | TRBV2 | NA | TGTGCCAGCAGTTTCTTCTCTCAAGAGACCCAGTACTTC | CASSFFSQETQYF
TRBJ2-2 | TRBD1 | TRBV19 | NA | TGTGCCAGTAGCCGTCGGACAGGGCAGAACACCGGGGAGCTGTTTTTT | CASSRRTGQNTGELFF
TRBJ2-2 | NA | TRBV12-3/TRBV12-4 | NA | TGTGCCAGCACCTGGGGGGCCGGGGAGCTGTTTTTT | CASTWGAGELFF
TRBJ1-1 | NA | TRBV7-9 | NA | TGTGCCAGCAGCCCCCCTCCCAACACTGAAGCTTTCTTT | CASSPPPNTEAFF
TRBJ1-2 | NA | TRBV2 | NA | TGTGCCAGCAGGATGGACAGCCAATATTATGGCTACACCTTC | CASRMDSQYYGYTF
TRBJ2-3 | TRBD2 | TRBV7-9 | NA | TGTGCCAGCAGCTCACCCGGGACTAGGAGGCAGTATTTT | CASSSPGTRRQYF
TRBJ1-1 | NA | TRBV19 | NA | TGTGCCAGTAGTCCCGAAGGCGGGGTGGGCGCTGAAGCTTTCTTT | CASSPEGGVGAEAFF
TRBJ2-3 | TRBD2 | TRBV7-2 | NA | TGTGCCAGCAGCTTAGGTTCCATAGCGGGGGGTTACGGAGATACGCAGTATTTT | CASSLGSIAGGYGDTQYF
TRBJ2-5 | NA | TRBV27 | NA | TGTGCCAGCAGGGCGGGGTCCCAAGAGACCCAGTACTTC | CASRAGSQETQYF
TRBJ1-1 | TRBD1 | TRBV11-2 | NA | TGTGCCAGCAGCTTAGGTGGGACAGTCGGGGCTGAAGCTTTCTTT | CASSLGGTVGAEAFF
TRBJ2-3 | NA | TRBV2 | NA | TGTGCCAGCAGTGATGAGGAGACAGATACGCAGTATTTT | CASSDEETDTQYF
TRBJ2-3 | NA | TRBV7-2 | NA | TGTGCCAGCAGACGCGGAGGCGATACGCAGTATTTT | CASRRGGDTQYF
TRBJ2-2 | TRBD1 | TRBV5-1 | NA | TGCGCCAGCAGCCCACCTCAGACAGGGGGAACCACCGGGGAGCTGTTTTTT | CASSPPQTGGTTGELFF
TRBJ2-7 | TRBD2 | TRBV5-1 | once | TGCGCCAGCAGCCCGGGGACTAGCGGGGGGAATAAGCAGTACTTC | CASSPGTSGGNKQYF
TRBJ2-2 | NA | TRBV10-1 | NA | TGCGCCAGCACCACAACCGGGGAGCTGTTTTTT | CASTTTGELFF
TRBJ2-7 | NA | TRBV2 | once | TGTGCCAGCAGTGGGAGGTTAGGTTACGAGCAGTACTTC | CASSGRLGYEQYF
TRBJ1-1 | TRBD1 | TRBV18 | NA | TGTGCCAGCTCACCATCCCGGGACAGCCGCGGAATTGGTTTCTTT | CASSPSRDSRGIGFF
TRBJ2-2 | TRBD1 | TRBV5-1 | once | TGCGCCAGCAGCTACCGCTGGGGACAGACGAACACCGGGGAGCTGTTTTTT | CASSYRWGQTNTGELFF
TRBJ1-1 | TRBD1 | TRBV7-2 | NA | TGTGCCAGCAGCTTAGACAGGGGGGCTGAAGCTTTCTTT | CASSLDRGAEAFF
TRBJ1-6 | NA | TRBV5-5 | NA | TGTGCCAGCAGCTGGGCGGGGGCGCCGCGTAATTCACCCCTCCACTTT | CASSWAGAPRNSPLHF
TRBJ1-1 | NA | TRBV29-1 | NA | TGCAGCGTTGAGGGTAGGGTCGGAGGGGTTGAAGCTTTCTTT | CSVEGRVGGVEAFF
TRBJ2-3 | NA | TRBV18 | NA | TGTGCCAGCTCACCATCGACAGTCAGCACAGATACGCAGTATTTT | CASSPSTVSTDTQYF
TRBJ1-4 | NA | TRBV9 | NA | TGTGCCAGCAGCGTAGCGGGACACGTGGGCGAAAAACTGTTTTTT | CASSVAGHVGEKLFF
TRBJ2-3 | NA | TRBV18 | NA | TGTGCCAGCTCACCACTTGCGGGGAGCACAGATACGCAGTATTTT | CASSPLAGSTDTQYF
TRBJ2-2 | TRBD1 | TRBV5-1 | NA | TGCGCCAGCAGCGTTCAGACAGGGACACTTGCGAACACCGGGGAGCTGTTTTTT | CASSVQTGTLANTGELFF
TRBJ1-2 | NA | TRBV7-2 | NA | TGTGCCAGCAGTCCTGCGGGGGTTGGGAGCTACACCTTC | CASSPAGVGSYTF
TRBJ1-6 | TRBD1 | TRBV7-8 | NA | TGTGCCAGCAGCCCCCCCGGGACAGGGCTCGGCGGGGTTTCGGCCCTCCACTTT | CASSPPGTGLGGVSALHF
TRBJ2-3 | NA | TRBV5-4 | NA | TGTGCCAGCAGCTTGGGGATAGGGGTGGTAGATACGCAGTATTTT | CASSLGIGVVDTQYF
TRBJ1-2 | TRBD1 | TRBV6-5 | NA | TGTGCCAGCAGTTCAGGGGGGAGTAACTATGGCTACACCTTC | CASSSGGSNYGYTF
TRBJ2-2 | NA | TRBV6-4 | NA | TGTGCCAGCAGTGAGGGGGCCCCCGGGGAGCTGTTTTTT | CASSEGAPGELFF
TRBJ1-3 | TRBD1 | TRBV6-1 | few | TGTGCCAGCAGTGAGGGACAGGGAGGCGGAAACACCATATATTTT | CASSEGQGGGNTIYF
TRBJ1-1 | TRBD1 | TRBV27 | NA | TGTGCCAGCAGTCGAATCAATACAGGGGGCAACACTGAAGCTTTCTTT | CASSRINTGGNTEAFF
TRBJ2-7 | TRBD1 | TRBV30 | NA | TGTGCCTGGAGCGGACAGGGGAGCGAGCAGTACTTC | CAWSGQGSEQYF
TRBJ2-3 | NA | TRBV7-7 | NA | TGTGCCAGCAGCTTAGGGCGGTCGGATACGCAGTATTTT | CASSLGRSDTQYF
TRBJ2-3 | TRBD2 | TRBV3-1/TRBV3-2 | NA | TGTGCCAGCAGCCAAGCGGGGGGGCCTGATACGCAGTATTTT | CASSQAGGPDTQYF